This TCR beta chain was sequenced in a study of T cell responses to AZD1222 COVID-19 vaccine. Overall study findings and caveats: The sample set comprised mostly white British donors with more females, and clonal diversity was possibly underestimated. Reportedly, close to half of spike-specific TCRs are directed against unmutated variant regions.

Clones were sequenced by immunoSEQ multiplex PCR, and TCRdb holds only the in-frame ones, with some missing. The sample consists of approximately 80,000 clones, 90% of them appearing once. With respect to this clone: The antigen is undetermined.

The sequence came from an adult who received the AZD1222 COVID-19 vaccine. Specimen: peripheral blood, collected 28 days after the second AZD1222 dose.

CDR3 region: CASSSGAQETQYF. The CDR3 region has the DNA TGTGCCAGCAGCTCGGGGGCCCAAGAGACCCAGTACTTC. The chain carries TRBV7-8 and TRBJ2-5; D could derive from TRBD1 or TRBD2 (6 bases each). Trimming took 4 bases from V and 1 from J, leaving 7 bases between them. This CDR3 region has 13 residues. CDR1 and CDR2 (germline): SGHVS, FQNEAQ.